This T cell receptor beta chain is drawn from a study of T cell repertoires in cytomegalovirus infection. Study information: TCR beta signatures that were public indicated CMV infection and matching HLA type.

In the case of this clonotype: Its target is unknown.

TCRdb recomputed calls from the reads with MiXCR, one row per CDR3 protein. The data hold tens of thousands of distinct CDR3 sequences, with about a fifth observed a single time. Trimming removed 6 bases from V and 1 base from J, with 15 bases in between. The length of the CDR3 is 15 residues. Germline-derived CDR1 and CDR2 are SEHNR and FQNEAQ (reference sequence). The chain employs TRBV7-9 and TRBJ2-5; D possibly uses TRBD1 or TRBD2 (7 bases each). Sequencing was performed on CD8+ T cells from cultured PBMCs, taken from culture after CMV antigen stimulation. This clonotype was sampled from a human donor in good health (CMV status not recorded). Some clones in this sample may be carry-over from other donors' samples. CDR3 bases: TGTGCCAGCAGGGGCAGGGGGGGATCCCAAGAGACCCAGTACTTC. This codes for CASRGRGGSQETQYF.